What follows are 20 T cell receptor beta chains derived from one specimen sequenced in a study of PD-L1 blockade in urothelial cancer. Profiled with immunoSEQ multiplex PCR; TCRdb holds only in-frame clones, not every one. The table includes about 86,000 clones, 70% to 90% detected once. Time point of the sample: pretreatment peripheral blood. The source was PBMCs, collected around atezolizumab (anti-PD-L1) treatment. The receptors were sampled from a man between 60 and 70 years old with urothelial cancer.

The V and J genes are TRBV7-2 and TRBJ1-2; 10 bases line up with TRBD1. Per the germline V gene, CDR1 is SGHTA and CDR2 is FQGNSA. This CDR3 has 16 amino acids. The J segment lost 5 bases and the V segment lost 5 bases, leaving 11 bases of the junction unmatched. CDR3 sequence reads: CASSQQGGGQGYGYTF. The CDR3 bases are TGTGCCAGCAGCCAACAGGGTGGGGGACAGGGGTATGGCTACACCTTC.

The chain links TRBV28 to TRBJ2-3; tentative D call: TRBD1 (6 bases). The V gene lost 4 bases and the J gene lost 4 bases, with 15 bases spanning the gap. Germline V gene data show CDR1 as MDHEN and CDR2 as SYDVKM. The length of the CDR3 is 15 residues. The CDR3 loop is CASSSAIGGPDTQYF. CDR3 DNA: TGTGCCAGCAGTTCCGCGATTGGGGGCCCAGATACGCAGTATTTT.

The chain links TRBV5-1 to TRBJ1-5, with 7 nucleotides matching TRBD1. Germline V gene lookup returns CDR1 SGHRS and CDR2 YFSETQ. This CDR3 is built from 15 residues. V lost 5 bases, J lost 1 base, and 6 bases stayed unmatched. DNA for the CDR3: TGCGCCAGCAGACAGGGGTTGGGGAGCAATCAGCCCCAGCATTTT. Translating gives CASRQGLGSNQPQHF.

J is TRBJ2-7 and V is TRBV7-9; 10 bases align to TRBD2. Trimming at V came to 2 bases and at J to 4 bases, leaving 5 bases not matched to a gene. Per germline, CDR1 SEHNR and CDR2 FQNEAQ (reference sequence). This CDR3 region has 15 residues. CDR3 sequence: CASSLLTSGDYEQYF. DNA of the CDR3: TGTGCCAGCAGCTTACTAACTAGCGGGGATTACGAGCAGTACTTC.

The chain is built from TRBV25-1 and TRBJ1-5, with 12 bases that match TRBD1. V was clipped by 1 base and J by 5 bases; unmatched bases: 3. This CDR3 comprises 16 residues. Looked up from germline, CDR1 is MGHDK and CDR2 is SYGVNS. Written as DNA, the CDR3 is TGTGCCAGCAGTGAATTTGGGACAGGGGGCGATCAGCCCCAGCATTTT. Protein sequence: CASSEFGTGGDQPQHF.

The rearrangement uses TRBV11-3 and TRBJ1-2; D unclear. The germline CDR1 and CDR2 sequences are SGHNT and YENEEA. With 8 bases removed from V and 5 bases from J, the gap between germline ends came to 12 bases. This CDR3 contains 12 residues. The CDR3 nucleotides read TGTGCCAGCGGACTTCAGGAGTATGGCTACACCTTC. Translating gives CASGLQEYGYTF.

This clone was seen a handful of times. The chain links TRBV30 to TRBJ1-4; D not certain. The length of the CDR3 is 14 residues. The V end was cut by 3 bases, the J end by 7 bases, with 15 bases between. Germline CDR1 GTSNPN, CDR2 SVGIG (reference sequence). This CDR3 is CAWSDVRGGEKLFF. For the CDR3, the DNA is TGTGCCTGGAGCGACGTTCGGGGTGGTGAAAAACTGTTTTTT.

This clone showed up just once. This sequence joins TRBV30 and TRBJ1-2; TRBD1 matches at 9 bases. CDR3 length equals 13 residues. The germline gives CDR1 GTSNPN, CDR2 SVGIG (reference sequence). Trimming cost V 6 bases and J 8 bases; bases outside gene matches: 10. The CDR3 reads CACGTGSSMGYTF. The CDR3 coding sequence is TGTGCCTGCGGGACAGGGTCTTCCATGGGCTACACCTTC. Filled out from reference TRBV30 and TRBJ1-2, the complete variable domain reads SQTIHQWPATLVQPVGSPLSLECTVEGTSNPNLYWYRQAAGRGLQLLFYSVGIGQISSEVPQNLSASRPQDRQFILSSKKLLLSDSGFYLCACGTGSSMGYTFGSGTRLTVV.

J is TRBJ1-6 and V is TRBV5-1, with 7 bases identical to TRBD1. Trimming removed 3 bases from V and 8 bases from J; junction bases left unmatched: 5. The CDR3 sequence is 14 residues long. CDR1 and CDR2 (germline): SGHRS, YFSETQ. This CDR3 reads CASSSGQTDSPLHF. CDR3 nucleotides: TGCGCCAGCAGCTCGGGACAGACGGATTCACCCCTCCACTTT.

The chain couples TRBV13 to TRBJ2-7; TRBD1 agrees at 7 bases. The germline CDR1 and CDR2 sequences are PRHDT and FYEKMQ (reference sequence). The trim removed 1 base at V and 1 base at J, leaving 4 bases unmatched. The CDR3 contains 15 residues. CDR3 sequence (DNA): TGTGCCAGCAGCTTAGAGCCGGGACAGTCCTACGAGCAGTACTTC. This gives the protein CASSLEPGQSYEQYF.

The genes are TRBV19 and TRBJ2-7, with D perhaps TRBD2 (5 bases). This CDR3 region has 14 residues. The V end was cut by 5 bases, the J end by 7 bases, with 18 bases between. CDR1 is LNHDA and CDR2 is SQIVND in the germline V gene (reference sequence). The CDR3 reads CASSELVGSGEQYF. CDR3 nucleotides: TGTGCCAGTAGTGAGTTAGTGGGCTCGGGAGAGCAGTACTTC.

The chain has TRBV19 and TRBJ1-1; 8 bases fit TRBD1. V was pared by 3 bases and J by 0 bases, with 6 bases of the junction left unmatched. The CDR3 sequence is 16 residues long. Germline V gene sequence: CDR1 LNHDA, CDR2 SQIVND (reference sequence). DNA of the CDR3: TGTGCCAGTAGTATGGCGGACAGGGCCATGAACACTGAAGCTTTCTTT. Encoded protein: CASSMADRAMNTEAFF.

The rearrangement uses TRBV25-1 and TRBJ2-2; D not certain. The V end lost 0 bases, the J end lost 1 base, and 3 bases lay between the germline ends. This CDR3 is 14 amino acids long. CDR1 and CDR2 from the germline V gene are MGHDK and SYGVNS. CDR3 sequence: CASSEYRNTGELFF. The DNA for the CDR3 is TGTGCCAGCAGTGAATATCGGAACACCGGGGAGCTGTTTTTT.

The V gene is TRBV4-1, the J gene TRBJ2-7; the D gene is possibly TRBD2 (5 bases). V shed 4 bases and J shed 0 bases, with 13 bases lying between them. This CDR3 comprises 15 residues. Per the germline V gene, CDR1 is MGHRA and CDR2 is YSYEKL. The DNA of the CDR3 is TGCGCCAGCAGCCTAGAAGAGGGCCTCTCCTACGAGCAGTACTTC. This encodes CASSLEEGLSYEQYF.

This chain joins TRBV30 and TRBJ2-1; D not resolved. Per germline, CDR1 GTSNPN and CDR2 SVGIG (reference sequence). The length of the CDR3 is 11 residues. CDR3 coding DNA: TGTGCGTCCGAGACATACAATGAGCAGTTCTTC. Protein sequence: CASETYNEQFF.

This chain joins TRBV19 and TRBJ2-7, with 11 bases lining up with TRBD1. The CDR3 spans 15 residues. In germline, CDR1 is LNHDA, CDR2 SQIVND (reference sequence). The ends lost 6 bases at V and 2 bases at J; junction bases unmatched: 6. In DNA, the CDR3 is TGTGCCAGTAGCACCGGGACAGGGGGTGCCTACGAGCAGTACTTC. Translating it yields CASSTGTGGAYEQYF.

J is TRBJ2-5 and V is TRBV6-5, with D perhaps TRBD1 (7 bases). Germline V lookup: CDR1 MNHEY, CDR2 SVGAGI. Trimming took off 0 bases at V and 8 bases at J, with 13 bases between the two ends. This CDR3 is built from 14 residues. Written as DNA, the CDR3 is TGTGCCAGCAGTTACTCAGGCCAGGGGGGCACCCAGTACTTC. Translation: CASSYSGQGGTQYF.

V gene TRBV5-4 combines with J gene TRBJ2-2, with 7 bases lining up with TRBD2. Germline values: CDR1 SGHNT, CDR2 YYREEE (reference sequence). V gave up 6 bases and J gave up 9 bases; unmatched junction bases: 8. The CDR3 is made up of 13 amino acids. This CDR3 reads CASTPSSGRELFF. The CDR3 nucleotides are TGTGCCAGCACCCCCTCTAGCGGCAGGGAGCTGTTTTTT. The whole variable domain, filled in from reference TRBV5-4 and TRBJ2-2, reads ETGVTQSPTHLIKTRGQQVTLRCSSQSGHNTVSWYQQALGQGPQFIFQYYREEENGRGNFPPRFSGLQFPNYSSELNVNALELDDSALYLCASTPSSGRELFFGEGSRLTVL.

The chain links TRBV27 to TRBJ2-7; the match to TRBD1 covers 7 bases. The CDR3 is 16 residues long. The germline CDR1 and CDR2 sequences are MNHEY and SMNVEV (reference sequence). V lost 4 bases and J lost 4; bases outside the gene matches: 13. The CDR3 region has the DNA TGTGCCAGCAGTTACGACAGGGCCCCACGTACTTACGAGCAGTACTTC. This encodes CASSYDRAPRTYEQYF.

This clone was counted only a few times. V gene TRBV30 combines with J gene TRBJ1-6, with TRBD1 identical over 10 bases. Germline V gene sequence: CDR1 GTSNPN, CDR2 SVGIG (reference sequence). This CDR3 has 19 amino acids. The V segment lost 2 bases and the J segment 6 bases; nucleotides outside the gene matches: 16. The CDR3 loop is CAWSSHFLDRGLGNSPLHF. CDR3 DNA: TGTGCCTGGAGTTCACACTTTCTCGACAGGGGGCTCGGTAATTCACCCCTCCACTTT.